A single sample gave rise to the 21 T cell receptor beta chains below, sequenced in a study of response to subunit inactivated influenza vaccine. TCRdb reanalysed the RT-PCR reads using MiXCR and keeps one entry per CDR3 protein. The table has roughly 500,000 distinct CDR3 sequences, roughly 23% seen once. The specimen was CD4+ T cells sorted from PBMCs, collected 5 to 6 days after vaccination. Receptor source: a man aged 50-59 years who received an inactivated influenza vaccine.

V is TRBV12-3 or TRBV12-4 and J is TRBJ1-4; D is ambiguous. This CDR3 comprises 14 residues. Trimming left V 5 bases short and J 0 bases short, with 7 bases between. CDR3 in DNA: TGTGCCAGCAGTCGCAGTGCAACTAATGAAAAACTGTTTTTT. Protein: CASSRSATNEKLFF.

This clonotype was picked up a small number of times. The rearrangement joins TRBV19 to TRBJ2-5; no reliable D call. Germline assignment: CDR1 LNHDA and CDR2 SQIVND (reference sequence). This CDR3 comprises 11 residues. Trimming pared 6 bases from V and 4 bases from J, leaving 6 bases between. As DNA, the CDR3 is TGTGCCAGTAGGTCTGGAGAGACCCAGTACTTC. It translates to CASRSGETQYF.

The chain joins TRBV7-9 to TRBJ2-4; D is unresolved. CDR1 is SEHNR and CDR2 is FQNEAQ in the germline V gene (reference sequence). The V end was cut by 5 bases, the J end by 0 bases, with 8 bases between. The CDR3 runs to 14 residues. The CDR3 region has the DNA TGTGCCAGCAGCCCGATCGGAGCCAAAAACATTCAGTACTTC. This encodes CASSPIGAKNIQYF.

This clonotype was detected a few times. The chain joins TRBV3-1 to TRBJ1-1; possible D gene TRBD1, 6 bases. Germline V gene sequence: CDR1 LGHDT, CDR2 YNNKEL (reference sequence). This CDR3 is built from 14 residues. Trimming removed 3 bases from V and 1 base from J, with 9 bases in between. Here the CDR3 DNA reads TGTGCCAGCAGCCAGTACAGGGCGAACACTGAAGCTTTCTTT. The encoded protein is CASSQYRANTEAFF.

The chain combines TRBV7-9 with TRBJ1-1; no clear D gene. This CDR3 contains 12 residues. The V gene lost 6 bases and the J gene lost 4 bases, with 9 bases spanning the gap. Germline loops: CDR1 SEHNR, CDR2 FQNEAQ (reference sequence). The CDR3 nucleotides are TGTGCCAGCAGGTGGGTATCCACTGAAGCTTTCTTT. Amino acids: CASRWVSTEAFF. Drawing the rest from reference TRBV7-9 and TRBJ1-1, the complete variable domain is DTGVSQNPRHKITKRGQNVTFRCDPISEHNRLYWYRQTLGQGPEFLTYFQNEAQLEKSRLLSDRFSAERPKGSFSTLEIQRTEQGDSAMYLCASRWVSTEAFFGQGTRLTVV.

The chain carries TRBV5-1 and TRBJ2-7, with 13 positions matching TRBD2. CDR3 length equals 17 residues. Germline V lookup: CDR1 SGHRS, CDR2 YFSETQ. Trimming cost V 4 bases and J 5 bases; bases outside gene matches: 12. CDR3 DNA sequence: TGCGCCAGCAGCCAAACCTCCGGGACTAGCGGGATAAACGAGCAGTACTTC. Translation gives CASSQTSGTSGINEQYF.

The genes are TRBV7-2 and TRBJ2-1; D may be TRBD2 (6 bases). The length of the CDR3 is 13 residues. Germline V gene data show CDR1 as SGHTA and CDR2 as FQGNSA. Between the trimmed V and J ends, which lost 5 bases and 7 bases, there was a span of 12 bases. This CDR3 reads CASSPGTLNEQFF. In nucleotides, the CDR3 is TGTGCCAGCAGCCCCGGGACTTTAAATGAGCAGTTCTTC.

This clonotype was seen more than once but under ten times. The chain employs TRBV29-1 and TRBJ2-1; no firm D call. Trimming removed 4 bases from V and 12 bases from J, with 13 bases in between. Germline CDR1 and CDR2: SQVTM and ANQGSEA. The CDR3 is 11 amino acids. The CDR3 region is CSVVEAMMQFF. The CDR3, as DNA: TGCAGCGTTGTTGAGGCAATGATGCAGTTCTTC.

This clonotype was detected many times. The chain uses TRBV12-3 or TRBV12-4 and TRBJ1-6; weak D call: TRBD1 (6 bases). The CDR3 loop spans 14 amino acids. V was cut by 2 bases and J by 6 bases, with 8 bases left in between. Here the CDR3 DNA reads TGTGCCAGCAGTTTAACAGGGATTAATTCACCCCTCCACTTT. Translation gives CASSLTGINSPLHF.

In its sample, this clonotype was seen a few times. J is TRBJ2-3 and V is TRBV6-2 or TRBV6-3; no definite D call. V shed 6 bases and J shed 3 bases, with 16 bases lying between them. The V gene's germline CDR1 is MNHEY and CDR2 SVGEGT. The CDR3 is 15 amino acids. The CDR3 nucleotides read TGTGCCAGCAGCCGCGACAAGAAAAGGACAGATACGCAGTATTTT. Protein sequence: CASSRDKKRTDTQYF.

The V and J genes are TRBV12-3 or TRBV12-4 and TRBJ2-1; D ambiguous. V gave up 6 bases and J gave up 3 bases, with 18 bases separating them. The CDR3 consists of 16 residues. In DNA form, the CDR3 reads TGTGCCAGCAGCCCCTCGAGAGGCGCCAACTACAATGAGCAGTTCTTC. Its translation: CASSPSRGANYNEQFF.

The chain recombines TRBV12-3 or TRBV12-4 with TRBJ1-2; D unresolved. CDR3 size: 13 residues. V was pared by 3 bases and J by 5 bases, with 10 bases between. The CDR3: CASSFNSGYGYTF. The CDR3 region has the DNA TGTGCCAGCAGTTTCAACAGCGGATATGGCTACACCTTC.

This clonotype has a handful of counts. V is TRBV4-3 and J is TRBJ2-2; 9 nucleotides align to TRBD1. V was clipped by 4 bases and J by 6 bases; unmatched bases: 6. The CDR3 has 15 amino acids. Germline CDR1 and CDR2: LGHNA and YSLEER. Here the CDR3 reads CASSPRDRGAGELFF. Written as DNA, the CDR3 is TGCGCCAGCAGCCCAAGAGACAGGGGGGCCGGGGAGCTGTTTTTT.

J is TRBJ1-1 and V is TRBV5-1; a possible D gene is TRBD1 (5 bases). CDR3 size: 15 residues. Looked up from germline, CDR1 is SGHRS and CDR2 is YFSETQ. V was trimmed by 4 bases and J by 3 bases, leaving 16 bases between them. CDR3 bases: TGCGCCAGCAGCGGCGGGACCGGCCGGTACACTGAAGCTTTCTTT. This codes for CASSGGTGRYTEAFF.

The CDR3 DNA is TGCAGTGCTAGAGTTGGCGACTCCGCCGGGCAGTACTTC. The encoded protein is CSARVGDSAGQYF. The chain has TRBV20-1 and TRBJ2-7; D ambiguous. This CDR3 comprises 13 residues. Germline CDR1 and CDR2: DFQATT and SNEGSKA (reference sequence). Trimming stripped 1 base from V and 9 bases from J, with 16 bases between.

The gene calls are TRBV11-2 and TRBJ2-7; D gene unclear. The CDR3 covers 15 residues. V was trimmed by 5 bases and J by 0 bases, leaving 14 bases between them. Looked up from germline, CDR1 is SGHAT and CDR2 is FQNNGV. CDR3 residues: CASSTRKSNSYEQYF. CDR3 in DNA: TGTGCCAGCAGCACCCGGAAATCTAACTCCTACGAGCAGTACTTC.

This clonotype appeared many times. The genes are TRBV12-3 or TRBV12-4 and TRBJ2-1, with a weak D call TRBD2 (5 bases). Trimming removed 6 bases from V and 7 bases from J, with 22 bases in between. The length of the CDR3 is 16 residues. CDR3 nucleotide sequence: TGTGCCAGCAGGACCTGGACGGGCGGAGAGGGAAATGAGCAGTTCTTC. Translating gives CASRTWTGGEGNEQFF.

The chain combines TRBV28 with TRBJ2-1, with 7 bases aligning to TRBD2. The germline CDR1 and CDR2 sequences are MDHEN and SYDVKM. This CDR3 spans 15 amino acids. V was pared by 5 bases and J by 13 bases, with 17 bases of the junction left unmatched. The CDR3 region is CASSGGGTNTRLQFF. The CDR3, as DNA: TGTGCCAGCAGTGGAGGTGGGACTAACACCCGATTACAGTTCTTC.

This clonotype was observed a handful of times. The chain is built from TRBV10-3 and TRBJ2-3, with D perhaps TRBD1 (5 bases). This CDR3 comprises 15 residues. The germline V gene has CDR1 ENHRY and CDR2 SYGVKD. V lost 9 bases to trimming and J lost 2 bases, with 18 bases between them. CDR3 sequence (DNA): TGTGCCATTTCCCAAAATGGGGCGACCACAGATACGCAGTATTTT. This codes for CAISQNGATTDTQYF.

The chain couples TRBV7-9 to TRBJ1-1; no firm D call. Deletions cut 5 bases from V and 4 bases from J, with 14 bases between. Germline CDR1 and CDR2: SEHNR and FQNEAQ (reference sequence). The CDR3 contains 14 residues. The CDR3 DNA is TGTGCCAGCAGCAGCGACGGCCGTGGCACTGAAGCTTTCTTT. This encodes CASSSDGRGTEAFF.

The CDR3 sequence: CATRMTGLGNEQFF. The CDR3 bases are TGTGCCACCAGGATGACAGGGTTGGGCAATGAGCAGTTCTTC. The chain carries TRBV24-1 and TRBJ2-1; 7 bases align to TRBD1. V gave up 7 bases and J gave up 6 bases; unmatched junction bases: 8. The CDR3 has 14 residues. Per germline, CDR1 KGHDR and CDR2 SFDVKD.